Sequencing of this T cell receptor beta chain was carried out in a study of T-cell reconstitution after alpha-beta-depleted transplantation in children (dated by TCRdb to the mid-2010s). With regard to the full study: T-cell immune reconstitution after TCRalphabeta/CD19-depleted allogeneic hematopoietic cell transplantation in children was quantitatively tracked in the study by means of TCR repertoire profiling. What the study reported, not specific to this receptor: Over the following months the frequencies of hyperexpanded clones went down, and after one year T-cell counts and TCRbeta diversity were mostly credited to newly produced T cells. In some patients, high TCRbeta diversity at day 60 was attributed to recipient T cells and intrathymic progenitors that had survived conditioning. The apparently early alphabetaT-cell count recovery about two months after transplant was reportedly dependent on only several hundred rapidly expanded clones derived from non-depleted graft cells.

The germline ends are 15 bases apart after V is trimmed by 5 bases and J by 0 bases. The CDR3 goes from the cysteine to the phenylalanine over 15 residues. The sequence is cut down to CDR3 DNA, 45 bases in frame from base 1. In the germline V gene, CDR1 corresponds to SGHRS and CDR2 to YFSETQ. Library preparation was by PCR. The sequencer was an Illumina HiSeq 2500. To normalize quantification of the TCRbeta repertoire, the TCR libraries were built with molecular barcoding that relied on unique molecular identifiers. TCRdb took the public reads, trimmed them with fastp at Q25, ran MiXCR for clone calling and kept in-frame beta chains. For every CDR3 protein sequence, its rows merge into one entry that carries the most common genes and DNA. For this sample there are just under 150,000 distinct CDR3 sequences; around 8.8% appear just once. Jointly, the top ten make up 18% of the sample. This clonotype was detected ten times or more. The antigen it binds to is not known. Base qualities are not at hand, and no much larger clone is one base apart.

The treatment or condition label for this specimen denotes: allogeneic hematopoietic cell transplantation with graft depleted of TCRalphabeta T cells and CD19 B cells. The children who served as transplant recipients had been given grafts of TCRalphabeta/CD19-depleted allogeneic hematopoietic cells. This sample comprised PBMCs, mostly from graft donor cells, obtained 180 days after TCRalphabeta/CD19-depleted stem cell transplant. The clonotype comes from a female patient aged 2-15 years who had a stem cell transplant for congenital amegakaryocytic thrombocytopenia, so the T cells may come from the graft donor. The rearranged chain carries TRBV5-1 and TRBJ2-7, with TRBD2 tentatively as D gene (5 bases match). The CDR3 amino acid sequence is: CASSPAGGSSYEQYF. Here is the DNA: TGCGCCAGCAGTCCGGCAGGTGGGAGCTCCTACGAGCAGTACTTC.